A single sample gave rise to the 2 T cell receptor beta chains below, sequenced in a study of T cell responses to AZD1222 COVID-19 vaccine. Sequencing used immunoSEQ multiplex PCR; TCRdb keeps in-frame clones, though not all of them. The table has 86,000 or so clones, more than 75% seen once; the top ten hold approximately 3%. Sample: peripheral blood, taken on day 0 of AZD1222 vaccination. These receptors were obtained from an adult in good health.

The chain is built from TRBV6-5 and TRBJ1-2; D is perhaps TRBD1 (5 bases). Germline lookup yields CDR1 MNHEY and CDR2 SVGAGI. This CDR3 region has 13 residues. V was shortened by 5 bases and J by 10 bases, with 17 bases between the two germline ends. CDR3 nucleotides: TGTGCCAGCAGTACCGGGGGGAGATTAGCCTACACCTTC. This codes for CASSTGGRLAYTF.

This clone was counted once. The chain recombines TRBV14 with TRBJ1-1; 8 nucleotides match TRBD1. The V gene end was trimmed by 2 bases and the J gene end by 8 bases; junction bases not matched to a gene: 7. The CDR3 extends over 14 amino acids. Germline CDR1 and CDR2: SGHDN and FVKESK. The CDR3 DNA follows: TGTGCCAGCAGCCAAACTAGGACAGGGCAGGAAGCTTTCTTT. It translates to CASSQTRTGQEAFF.